A selection of T cell receptor beta chains follows, all from one sample in a study of shared T cell receptors in the human thymus. Libraries were prepared by immunoSEQ multiplex PCR; TCRdb keeps only in-frame clonotypes and omits some of them. Of more than 300,000 clones in the sample, 85% to 95% are singletons; the top ten hold 0.015% to 0.025%. The sample taken for sequencing was thymocytes. These receptors all come from a human donor. CDR3s include the opening cysteine and the closing phenylalanine or tryptophan. Fields, in order: D gene, CDR3 length, clone size, V gene, J gene, CDR3 DNA, CDR3 protein. D genes are given only for firm matches. The size field is filled for only some rows; it gives once, few, many or a size class.

TRBD2	17	-	TRBV28	TRBJ2-2	TGTGCCAGCAGCCCATGGACTAGCGGGGGGAACACCGGGGAGCTGTTTTTT	CASSPWTSGGNTGELFF
TRBD2	19	-	TRBV19	TRBJ2-2	TGTGCCAGTAGTACCCACTCGACTAGCGGGAACGCGAACACCGGGGAGCTGTTTTTT	CASSTHSTSGNANTGELFF
TRBD2	16	-	TRBV28	TRBJ2-2	TGTGCCAGCAGTTCCCGACTAGCGGGGGACACCGGGGAGCTGTTTTTT	CASSSRLAGDTGELFF
-	16	once	TRBV30	TRBJ1-2	TGTGCCTGGAGTGTCCGGCAGACAGGCTCTAACTATGGCTACACCTTC	CAWSVRQTGSNYGYTF
TRBD1	16	-	TRBV2	TRBJ2-7	TGTGCCAGCAGTGAAGGTCTTGGGACAGGGGGATACGAGCAGTACTTC	CASSEGLGTGGYEQYF
TRBD1	15	-	TRBV5-3	TRBJ2-7	TGTGCCAGAAGCTCGTCCGGGACAGGGTGGTGTGAGCAGTACTTC	CARSSSGTGWCEQYF
-	17	once	TRBV7-2	TRBJ2-3	TGTGCCAGCAGCTTTGGACGGGAGCCCCTCCGCACAGATACGCAGTATTTT	CASSFGREPLRTDTQYF
-	16	-	TRBV7-6	TRBJ2-7	TGTGCCAGCAGCTTAGGGTGGAATCGGGCCTCCTACGAGCAGTACTTC	CASSLGWNRASYEQYF
TRBD1	16	once	TRBV5-8	TRBJ1-4	TGTGCCAGCAGCCCGGTGGACAGGGCGGAAAATGAAAAACTGTTTTTT	CASSPVDRAENEKLFF
-	17	once	TRBV13	TRBJ2-4	TGTGCCAGCAGCTTAGCCGCCGGGGGCTTCGGCAAAAACATTCAGTACTTC	CASSLAAGGFGKNIQYF
-	15	-	TRBV5-1	TRBJ2-7	TGCGCCAGCAGCTTAGGGGGGACCGGCGCCTACGAGCAGTACTTC	CASSLGGTGAYEQYF
-	12	-	TRBV27	TRBJ2-1	TGTGCCAGCAGTTTTCAGAGGAATGAGCAGTTCTTC	CASSFQRNEQFF
-	16	-	TRBV4-1	TRBJ1-3	TGCGCCAGCAGCCAAGGACGTGAGGCCTCTGGAAACACCATATATTTT	CASSQGREASGNTIYF
-	15	-	TRBV15	TRBJ2-5	TGTGCCACCAGCAGGTCATGGGGGGTAACCGAGACCCAGTACTTC	CATSRSWGVTETQYF
-	14	-	TRBV27	TRBJ1-1	TGTGCCAGCAGTGCCCAGACAGCGAACACTGAAGCTTTCTTT	CASSAQTANTEAFF
TRBD1	13	few	TRBV7-2	TRBJ1-2	TGTGCCAGCAGCCAACCGGGACAGGCCCCCTACTACTTC	CASSQPGQAPYYF
-	16	-	TRBV2	TRBJ2-7	TGTGCCAGCAGGGGGGGTGTGTGGCAGGGGCCCTACGAGCAGTACTTC	CASRGGVWQGPYEQYF
TRBD2	16	-	TRBV7-9	TRBJ2-5	TGTGCCAGCAGCTTCGAAAGCGGGAAATACCAAGAGACCCAGTACTTC	CASSFESGKYQETQYF
-	16	-	TRBV25-1	TRBJ2-6	TGTGCCAGCAGTGTATTGACTAACTCTGGGGCCAACGTCCTGACTTTC	CASSVLTNSGANVLTF
-	18	-	TRBV25-1	TRBJ2-5	TGTGCCAGCAGTTTAGGGAAGAGCACAAGGGGGATCCAAGAGACCCAGTACTTC	CASSLGKSTRGIQETQYF
-	20	-	TRBV7-6	TRBJ1-3	TGTGCCAGCATCGAACGCTTACCCCCGGGACCGCAAACCGGCGGAAACACCATATATTTT	CASIERLPPGPQTGGNTIYF
TRBD2	15	-	TRBV27	TRBJ2-1	TGTGCCAGCAGTTCTAGCGGGAGGGCCACCAATGAGCAGTTCTTC	CASSSSGRATNEQFF
-	15	-	TRBV5-1	TRBJ2-7	TGCGCCAGCAGCCTCACAGGGAGGTTGGGTTACGAGCAGTACTTC	CASSLTGRLGYEQYF
-	16	-	TRBV25-1	TRBJ1-1	TGTGCCAGCAGTGAATCCCCTGAACAGGGTGCTGAACGAGCTTTCTTT	CASSESPEQGAERAFF
TRBD2	16	-	TRBV5-6	TRBJ2-7	TGTGCCAGCAGCTTGGAAGCGGGAGAAGGTCAGTACGAGCAGTACTTC	CASSLEAGEGQYEQYF
TRBD2	18	-	TRBV28	TRBJ2-3	TGTGCCAGCAGTTTCGCGACTAGCGGAGGGGTTAGCACAGATACGCAGTATTTT	CASSFATSGGVSTDTQYF
TRBD2	16	-	TRBV4-1	TRBJ2-7	TGCGCCAGCAGCCAAGCTCTAGCGGGACCGTTCTACGAGCAGTACTTC	CASSQALAGPFYEQYF
-	13	-	TRBV7-2	TRBJ1-5	TGTGCCAGCAGCTTTGGGAGCAATCAGCCCCAGCATTTT	CASSFGSNQPQHF
-	15	-	TRBV7-9	TRBJ2-5	TGTGCCAGCAGCTCTACATCGTGGCCCCAAGAGACCCAGTACTTC	CASSSTSWPQETQYF
-	13	-	TRBV15	TRBJ1-5	TGTGCCACCAGCTTGAGGGAGAATCAGCCCCAGCATTTT	CATSLRENQPQHF
-	15	-	TRBV10-3	TRBJ2-7	TGTGCCATCAGCGCCTCACTAATTGCTGACGACGAGCAGTACTTC	CAISASLIADDEQYF
-	16	-	TRBV5-6	TRBJ2-7	TGTGCCAGCAGCTTTCTTGAAGGGCGAGGGGCCTACGAGCAGTACTTC	CASSFLEGRGAYEQYF
TRBD1	17	-	TRBV19	TRBJ2-4	TGTGCCAGTATTGGACAGGGGTCCCCTTTAGCCAAAAACATTCAGTACTTC	CASIGQGSPLAKNIQYF
TRBD2	11	-	TRBV27	TRBJ2-5	TGTGCCTCCCGCGGGGGACGGACCCAGTACTTC	CASRGGRTQYF